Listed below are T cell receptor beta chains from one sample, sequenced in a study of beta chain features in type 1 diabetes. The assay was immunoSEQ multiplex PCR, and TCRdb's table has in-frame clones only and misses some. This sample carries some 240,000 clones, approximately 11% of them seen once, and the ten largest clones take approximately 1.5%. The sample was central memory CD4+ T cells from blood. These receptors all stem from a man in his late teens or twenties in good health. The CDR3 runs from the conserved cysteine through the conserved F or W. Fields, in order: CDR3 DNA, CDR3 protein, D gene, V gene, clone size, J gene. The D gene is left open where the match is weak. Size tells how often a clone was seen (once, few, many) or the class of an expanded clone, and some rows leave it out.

DNA: TGTGCCAGCAGCTTGTTTACTATCTCCTACAATGAGCAGTTCTTC
CDR3: CASSLFTISYNEQFF
D: -
V: TRBV5-6
size: -
J: TRBJ2-1

DNA: TGCAGCGGGGGACCTAGCGGGAGCACAGATACGCAGTATTTT
CDR3: CSGGPSGSTDTQYF
D: TRBD2
V: TRBV29-1
size: -
J: TRBJ2-3

DNA: TGTGCCAGCAGTTTCCCCACACGGACCTATGGCTACACCTTC
CDR3: CASSFPTRTYGYTF
D: -
V: TRBV28
size: few
J: TRBJ1-2

DNA: TGTGCCACCAGCAGAGATCCGGGTGGGGAAAAACTGTTTTTT
CDR3: CATSRDPGGEKLFF
D: -
V: TRBV15
size: -
J: TRBJ1-4

DNA: TGCGCCAGCAGCCAAGAGTTGTACACCGGGGAGCTGTTTTTT
CDR3: CASSQELYTGELFF
D: -
V: TRBV4-3
size: -
J: TRBJ2-2

DNA: TGTGCCAGCAGTGAACTAACGGCCACAGATACGCAGTATTTT
CDR3: CASSELTATDTQYF
D: -
V: TRBV2
size: few
J: TRBJ2-3

DNA: TGTGCCAGCAAAACAGGGGGCGGAGGTTATGGCTACACCTTC
CDR3: CASKTGGGGYGYTF
D: TRBD1
V: TRBV28
size: -
J: TRBJ1-2

DNA: TGCAGCGTGGGAAGGGACATCTACAGCTCCTACGAGCAGTACTTC
CDR3: CSVGRDIYSSYEQYF
D: -
V: TRBV29-1
size: few
J: TRBJ2-7

DNA: TGTGCCTGGAGTGGGGGACAGGGGGCTTGGGATACGCAGTATTTT
CDR3: CAWSGGQGAWDTQYF
D: TRBD1
V: TRBV30
size: few
J: TRBJ2-3

DNA: TGTGCCAGTAAGAGCGGGAGCTCCTACGAGCAGTACTTC
CDR3: CASKSGSSYEQYF
D: TRBD2
V: TRBV28
size: few
J: TRBJ2-7

DNA: TGTGCCAGCAGTCCCCCGGGAAAATACACCGGGGAGCTGTTTTTT
CDR3: CASSPPGKYTGELFF
D: -
V: TRBV6-6
size: few
J: TRBJ2-2

DNA: TGCGCCAGCAGCCCGGACAGGGGAGGTACCGGGGAGCTGTTTTTT
CDR3: CASSPDRGGTGELFF
D: TRBD1
V: TRBV5-1
size: few
J: TRBJ2-2

DNA: TGCAGTGTGGACAGCTCCTACGAGCAGTACTTC
CDR3: CSVDSSYEQYF
D: -
V: TRBV20-1
size: -
J: TRBJ2-7

DNA: TGCGCCAGCAGCTTGACGTGGAAAGAGACCCAGTACTTC
CDR3: CASSLTWKETQYF
D: -
V: TRBV5-1
size: many
J: TRBJ2-5

DNA: TGTGCCAGCTCTGAACGACTAGAGGGCAATGAGCAGTTCTTC
CDR3: CASSERLEGNEQFF
D: -
V: TRBV9
size: -
J: TRBJ2-1

DNA: TGTGCCAGTAGTAGACAGGGAAGGACCGGGGAGCTGTTTTTT
CDR3: CASSRQGRTGELFF
D: TRBD1
V: TRBV19
size: -
J: TRBJ2-2

DNA: TGTGCCAGCTCGGCGAGGGTTCTCACAGATACGCAGTATTTT
CDR3: CASSARVLTDTQYF
D: -
V: TRBV6-1
size: -
J: TRBJ2-3

DNA: TGTGCCAGCAGCTTCACAGGGGAAGGGGCAGATACGCAGTATTTT
CDR3: CASSFTGEGADTQYF
D: TRBD1
V: TRBV5-4
size: few
J: TRBJ2-3

DNA: TGTGCCAGCAGTTTCGTGGAAGAACTGTTTTTT
CDR3: CASSFVEELFF
D: -
V: TRBV2
size: many
J: TRBJ1-4

DNA: TGCAGCGTTGTGGTCCCGTTAACGGATACGCAGTATTTT
CDR3: CSVVVPLTDTQYF
D: -
V: TRBV29-1
size: few
J: TRBJ2-3

DNA: TGTGCCAGCTCACCCGGGATGACAGGGGAAGAGACCCAGTACTTC
CDR3: CASSPGMTGEETQYF
D: TRBD1
V: TRBV18
size: -
J: TRBJ2-5

DNA: TGTGCCAGCAGCCCCCTCCCAGGTGGGGGCTATGGCTACACCTTC
CDR3: CASSPLPGGGYGYTF
D: -
V: TRBV9
size: few
J: TRBJ1-2

DNA: TGTGCCTGGACTCCGGTTCAAGGGACCCAGTACTTC
CDR3: CAWTPVQGTQYF
D: -
V: TRBV30
size: -
J: TRBJ2-5

DNA: TGTGCCAGCAGCTTCGCGGACAGGCCGGTGCAGTACTTC
CDR3: CASSFADRPVQYF
D: TRBD1
V: TRBV7-2
size: few
J: TRBJ2-7

DNA: TGTGCCAGCAGCTTAGAAGGCTCTGGGGCCAACGTCCTGACTTTC
CDR3: CASSLEGSGANVLTF
D: -
V: TRBV7-2
size: few
J: TRBJ2-6

DNA: TGTGCCAGCGACTTCAGGGTGACCGAGACCCAGTACTTC
CDR3: CASDFRVTETQYF
D: -
V: TRBV7-8
size: -
J: TRBJ2-5

DNA: TGTGCCAGCAGCTTAGCGCGCTGGGACAGGGGAATGAATGAGCAGTTCTTC
CDR3: CASSLARWDRGMNEQFF
D: TRBD1
V: TRBV7-8
size: -
J: TRBJ2-1

DNA: TGCGCCAGCAGCCAAGATCTAGAGACCCAGTACTTC
CDR3: CASSQDLETQYF
D: -
V: TRBV4-1
size: few
J: TRBJ2-5

DNA: TGTGCCAGCAGTGTGAAACTAGCGGGAGGGGAAGAGACCCAGTACTTC
CDR3: CASSVKLAGGEETQYF
D: TRBD2
V: TRBV6-1
size: few
J: TRBJ2-5

DNA: TGTGCCAGCAGCCATAGCGGGATCCGCACAGATACGCAGTATTTT
CDR3: CASSHSGIRTDTQYF
D: TRBD2
V: TRBV7-3
size: few
J: TRBJ2-3

DNA: TGTGCCAGCAGCTTAAGAGGGGAAAGAACAGATACGCAGTATTTT
CDR3: CASSLRGERTDTQYF
D: -
V: TRBV11-2
size: -
J: TRBJ2-3

DNA: TGCGCCAGCAGCCAATTCCGGGACAGGGACCGCTACACCTTC
CDR3: CASSQFRDRDRYTF
D: TRBD1
V: TRBV4-1
size: few
J: TRBJ1-2

DNA: TGTGCCAGCAGCAAGGAGCGTTCAGACGAGCAGTACTTC
CDR3: CASSKERSDEQYF
D: -
V: TRBV7-9
size: many
J: TRBJ2-7

DNA: TGCAGCGTTGTTTCCAGCGGGAGTGAGACCCAGTACTTC
CDR3: CSVVSSGSETQYF
D: TRBD2
V: TRBV29-1
size: few
J: TRBJ2-5

DNA: TGTGCCAGCGTACCAGGTAGCGGATACAATGAGCAGTTCTTC
CDR3: CASVPGSGYNEQFF
D: -
V: TRBV18
size: many
J: TRBJ2-1

DNA: TGTGCCACCAGCAGAGGGGCAGGCGAGTCCTCTGGAAACACCATATATTTT
CDR3: CATSRGAGESSGNTIYF
D: -
V: TRBV15
size: few
J: TRBJ1-3

DNA: TGCGCCAGCAGCTTTTGGCAGAGCGAGGATGAGCAGTTCTTC
CDR3: CASSFWQSEDEQFF
D: -
V: TRBV5-1
size: -
J: TRBJ2-1

DNA: TGTGCCACCAGCAGAGTAACAGGGGGCGCGGGAGACGAGCAGTACTTC
CDR3: CATSRVTGGAGDEQYF
D: TRBD1
V: TRBV15
size: few
J: TRBJ2-7

DNA: TGTGCCAGCCTACTACCTTTACAGGGTAACTATGGCTACACCTTC
CDR3: CASLLPLQGNYGYTF
D: -
V: TRBV2
size: -
J: TRBJ1-2

DNA: TGCAGCGTCCGTGGGACTAGCGGGAGGGGTCGGACAGATACGCAGTATTTT
CDR3: CSVRGTSGRGRTDTQYF
D: TRBD2
V: TRBV29-1
size: few
J: TRBJ2-3

DNA: TGCGCCAGCAGCCCACACCAAGGGGAGACCCAGTACTTC
CDR3: CASSPHQGETQYF
D: -
V: TRBV5-1
size: few
J: TRBJ2-5

DNA: TGTGCCAGCAGCTTAGCAGCGCCGACGGGGACCCAGTACTTC
CDR3: CASSLAAPTGTQYF
D: -
V: TRBV7-2
size: -
J: TRBJ2-5

DNA: TGTGCCAGCAGAGACCCCACAGTAGATACGCAGTATTTT
CDR3: CASRDPTVDTQYF
D: -
V: TRBV6-1
size: few
J: TRBJ2-3

DNA: TGTGCCAGCAGCTTGGAAGGGTTTATTAGACAGGGGGCGCGAAATGAGCAGTTCTTC
CDR3: CASSLEGFIRQGARNEQFF
D: TRBD1
V: TRBV7-2
size: -
J: TRBJ2-1

DNA: TGTGCCATCAGTGAGTCCAGGGGGAACACCGGGGAGCTGTTTTTT
CDR3: CAISESRGNTGELFF
D: -
V: TRBV10-3
size: few
J: TRBJ2-2

DNA: TGTGCCAGCACATTTGGTCCACCCTACGAGCAGTACTTC
CDR3: CASTFGPPYEQYF
D: -
V: TRBV28
size: -
J: TRBJ2-7

DNA: TGTGCCAGCAGCGTAGACCCATTTACAGGGTTCCAAGAGACCCAGTACTTC
CDR3: CASSVDPFTGFQETQYF
D: -
V: TRBV9
size: -
J: TRBJ2-5

DNA: TGCGCCAGCAGCCCCGCCGCGAGAGGAGCTGGCACTGAGCAGTTCTTC
CDR3: CASSPAARGAGTEQFF
D: -
V: TRBV4-3
size: many
J: TRBJ2-1

DNA: TGTGCCAGCAGCTACAGGTTTGAGCAGTTCTTC
CDR3: CASSYRFEQFF
D: -
V: TRBV6-6
size: few
J: TRBJ2-1

DNA: TGTGCCAGCAGTGAATGGGGACAGGGGTGGGCTGAAGCTTTCTTT
CDR3: CASSEWGQGWAEAFF
D: TRBD1
V: TRBV25-1
size: -
J: TRBJ1-1

DNA: TGCAGCGCCCTGAAAAGAGAAAACTACGAGCAGTACTTC
CDR3: CSALKRENYEQYF
D: -
V: TRBV29-1
size: -
J: TRBJ2-7

DNA: TGTGCCAGTGGATTTAATCAGCCCCAGCATTTT
CDR3: CASGFNQPQHF
D: -
V: TRBV19
size: few
J: TRBJ1-5